These T cell receptor beta chains were read from a single sample in a study of blood T cells in healthy people across ages. TCRdb used MiXCR to reprocess the 5' RACE reads, holding one entry per CDR3 protein. The sample lists 1.5 million or so distinct CDR3 sequences, approximately 42% occurring once. The sample consisted of blood. These receptors all stem from a woman aged 18-35 years in good health. Both conserved end residues are part of each CDR3. Fields, in order: V gene, clone size, J gene, D gene, CDR3 protein, CDR3 DNA. A D gene is named only where the DNA matches it firmly. Expanded clones get a size class; other rows say once, few or many, or leave the size out.

v_gene: TRBV14; abundance: -; j_gene: TRBJ1-2; d_gene: -; CDR3aa: CASSQPGRWYGYTF; CDR3nt: TGTGCCAGCAGCCAGCCCGGCAGATGGTATGGCTACACCTTC
v_gene: TRBV9; abundance: few; j_gene: TRBJ1-1; d_gene: -; CDR3aa: CASSPQYLRDHTEAFF; CDR3nt: TGTGCCAGCAGCCCACAATACCTTCGAGACCATACTGAAGCTTTCTTT
v_gene: TRBV20-1; abundance: -; j_gene: TRBJ1-5; d_gene: -; CDR3aa: CSARQPGGGNQPQHF; CDR3nt: TGCAGTGCTAGACAACCGGGCGGGGGCAATCAGCCCCAGCATTTT
v_gene: TRBV6-2/TRBV6-3; abundance: -; j_gene: TRBJ2-3; d_gene: -; CDR3aa: CANSYRRDTQYF; CDR3nt: TGTGCCAACAGTTACCGACGGGATACGCAGTATTTT
v_gene: TRBV29-1; abundance: few; j_gene: TRBJ2-1; d_gene: -; CDR3aa: CSVRRHNEQFF; CDR3nt: TGCAGCGTTCGAAGGCACAATGAGCAGTTCTTC
v_gene: TRBV5-1; abundance: -; j_gene: TRBJ2-7; d_gene: TRBD2; CDR3aa: CAKSVSGSFSYEQYF; CDR3nt: TGCGCCAAAAGCGTCAGCGGGAGCTTCTCCTACGAGCAGTACTTC
v_gene: TRBV6-4; abundance: few; j_gene: TRBJ2-1; d_gene: TRBD2; CDR3aa: CASRASISGGPYNEQFF; CDR3nt: TGTGCCAGCAGAGCCTCGATTAGCGGGGGGCCTTACAATGAGCAGTTCTTC
v_gene: TRBV3-1; abundance: -; j_gene: TRBJ2-1; d_gene: -; CDR3aa: CASSLTGRAYNEQFF; CDR3nt: TGTGCCAGCAGCCTTACGGGACGAGCCTACAATGAGCAGTTCTTC
v_gene: TRBV29-1; abundance: -; j_gene: TRBJ2-1; d_gene: TRBD2; CDR3aa: CSVDGEGRNEQFF; CDR3nt: TGCAGCGTTGATGGGGAGGGTAGGAATGAGCAGTTCTTC
v_gene: TRBV2; abundance: -; j_gene: TRBJ2-1; d_gene: -; CDR3aa: CATALKGLFNEQFF; CDR3nt: TGTGCCACCGCTCTGAAAGGGCTTTTCAATGAGCAGTTCTTC
v_gene: TRBV20-1; abundance: -; j_gene: TRBJ1-2; d_gene: -; CDR3aa: CSARGQGDYTF; CDR3nt: TGCAGTGCTAGAGGGCAGGGTGACTACACCTTC
v_gene: TRBV5-1; abundance: once; j_gene: TRBJ2-1; d_gene: -; CDR3aa: CASSSVTASYNELFF; CDR3nt: TGCGCCAGCAGCTCCGTGACAGCCTCCTACAATGAGCTGTTCTTC
v_gene: TRBV9; abundance: -; j_gene: TRBJ1-2; d_gene: -; CDR3aa: CASSVDGGYWGYTF; CDR3nt: TGCGCCAGCAGCGTAGACGGGGGGTACTGGGGCTACACCTTC
v_gene: TRBV5-1; abundance: -; j_gene: TRBJ1-1; d_gene: -; CDR3aa: CASSLTPMNTEAFF; CDR3nt: TGCGCCAGCAGCTTGACCCCCATGAACACTGAAGCTTTCTTT
v_gene: TRBV7-8; abundance: few; j_gene: TRBJ2-1; d_gene: -; CDR3aa: CASSLEGLFSRGKSEQFF; CDR3nt: TGTGCCAGCAGCTTAGAGGGGTTATTCTCTCGGGGTAAGAGTGAGCAGTTCTTC
v_gene: TRBV11-1; abundance: few; j_gene: TRBJ2-1; d_gene: TRBD2; CDR3aa: CASSLVLAGLYNEQFF; CDR3nt: TGTGCCAGCAGCTTAGTACTAGCGGGACTCTACAATGAGCAGTTCTTC
v_gene: TRBV10-3; abundance: -; j_gene: TRBJ1-3; d_gene: -; CDR3aa: CTISDTLDGNTIYF; CDR3nt: TGTACCATCAGTGACACGTTAGACGGAAACACCATATATTTT
v_gene: TRBV6-6; abundance: few; j_gene: TRBJ2-7; d_gene: TRBD1; CDR3aa: CASNSDRVLPYEQYF; CDR3nt: TGTGCCAGCAATTCGGACAGGGTCCTCCCCTACGAGCAGTACTTC
v_gene: TRBV12-3/TRBV12-4; abundance: -; j_gene: TRBJ2-2; d_gene: -; CDR3aa: CASRRTLNTGELFF; CDR3nt: TGTGCCAGCAGGAGGACACTGAACACCGGGGAGCTGTTTTTT
v_gene: TRBV6-6; abundance: few; j_gene: TRBJ1-1; d_gene: -; CDR3aa: CASSYSIGTEAFF; CDR3nt: TGTGCCAGCAGTTACTCAATCGGCACTGAAGCTTTCTTT
v_gene: TRBV7-9; abundance: -; j_gene: TRBJ2-7; d_gene: -; CDR3aa: CASSLGGRESSYEQYF; CDR3nt: TGTGCCAGCAGCTTAGGCGGTCGGGAGAGCTCCTACGAGCAGTACTTC
v_gene: TRBV11-2; abundance: -; j_gene: TRBJ2-7; d_gene: TRBD2; CDR3aa: CASSLGSGGAEQYF; CDR3nt: TGTGCCAGCAGCTTAGGCAGCGGGGGAGCCGAGCAGTACTTC